This TCR beta chain appears in the sequencing data of a study of T cell responses to AZD1222 COVID-19 vaccine. Germline CDR1 and CDR2: GTSNPN and SVGIG (reference sequence). This CDR3 spans 11 amino acids. Trimming stripped 5 bases from V and 7 bases from J, with 12 bases between. Method: immunoSEQ multiplex PCR; TCRdb's copy keeps in-frame clones and lacks some. The sample carries roughly 140,000 clones, about 91% recorded once. The sample consisted of peripheral blood, taken on day 0 of AZD1222 vaccination. This sequence was found in an adult in good health. V usage is TRBV30 and J usage is TRBJ2-7; TRBD1 or TRBD2 may be the D gene (5 bases each). CDR3 nucleotides: TGTGCCTGGGCTGGGGGAGTAGAGCAGTACTTC. Translation: CAWAGGVEQYF.